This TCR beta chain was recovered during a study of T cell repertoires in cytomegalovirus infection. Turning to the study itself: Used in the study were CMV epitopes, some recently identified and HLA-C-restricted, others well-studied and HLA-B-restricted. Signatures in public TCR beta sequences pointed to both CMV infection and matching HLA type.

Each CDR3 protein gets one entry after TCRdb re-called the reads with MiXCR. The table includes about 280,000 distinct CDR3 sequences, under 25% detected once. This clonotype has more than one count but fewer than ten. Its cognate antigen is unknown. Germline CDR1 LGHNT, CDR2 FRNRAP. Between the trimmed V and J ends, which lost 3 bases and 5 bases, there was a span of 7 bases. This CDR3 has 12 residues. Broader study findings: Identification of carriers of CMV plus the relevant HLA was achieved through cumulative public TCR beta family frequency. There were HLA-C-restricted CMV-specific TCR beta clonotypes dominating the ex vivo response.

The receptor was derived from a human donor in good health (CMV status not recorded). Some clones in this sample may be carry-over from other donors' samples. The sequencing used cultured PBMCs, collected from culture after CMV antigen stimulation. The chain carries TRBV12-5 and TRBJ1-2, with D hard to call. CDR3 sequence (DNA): TGTGCTAGTGGTTTCAGTGGATATGGCTACACCTTC. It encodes CASGFSGYGYTF.